A selection of T cell receptor beta chains follows, all from one sample in a study of CD8 T cells in Susac syndrome. A single record per CDR3 protein comes from TCRdb applying MiXCR to the immunoSEQ multiplex PCR reads. Seen here are 150,000 to 250,000 distinct CDR3 sequences, more than 90% observed once, and the top ten hold about 0.096%. Sequencing was performed on CD4+ T cells from PBMCs. Receptors were obtained from a human donor with multiple sclerosis. The CDR3 runs from the conserved cysteine through the conserved F or W. Each record gives: J gene, V gene, CDR3 length, clone size, D gene, CDR3 protein, CDR3 DNA. D genes are given only for firm matches. A row's size may be missing; if present it is once, few, many or a size class.

>TRBJ2-7|TRBV18|15|.|TRBD2
CASSPGRGVSDEQYF
TGTGCCAGCTCACCGGGGCGGGGGGTCTCGGACGAGCAGTACTTC
>TRBJ1-5|TRBV30|16|.|TRBD1
CAWSLKGTGGIQPQHF
TGTGCCTGGAGCCTAAAAGGGACAGGGGGAATTCAGCCCCAGCATTTT
>TRBJ2-1|TRBV29-1|16|once|TRBD2
CSVPATSGRAYNEQFF
TGCAGCGTTCCTGCGACTAGCGGGAGGGCCTACAATGAGCAGTTCTTC
>TRBJ2-1|TRBV4-2|15|.|TRBD2
CASSHVLAEYNEQFF
TGTGCCAGCAGCCACGTGCTAGCGGAATACAATGAGCAGTTCTTC
>TRBJ1-1|TRBV18|17|.|.
CASSPPSSSRRGTEAFF
TGTGCCAGCTCACCACCTTCGTCCTCGCGACGAGGAACTGAAGCTTTCTTT
>TRBJ1-2|TRBV12-3/TRBV12-4|11|.|.
CASSHGSKYTF
TGTGCCAGCAGTCACGGGTCGAAGTACACCTTC
>TRBJ1-1|TRBV12-3/TRBV12-4|13|once|.
CASSLRYNTEAFF
TGTGCCAGCAGTTTGAGGTACAACACTGAAGCTTTCTTT
>TRBJ2-5|TRBV20-1|10|.|.
CSAIQETQYF
TGCAGTGCTATCCAAGAGACCCAGTACTTC
>TRBJ1-5|TRBV2|13|.|.
CASSEGRGQPQHF
TGTGCCAGCAGTGAGGGGAGGGGGCAGCCCCAGCATTTT
>TRBJ1-2|TRBV29-1|14|.|.
CTYSLPDANYGYTF
TGCACCTATTCTCTCCCGGACGCAAACTATGGCTACACCTTC
>TRBJ2-3|TRBV20-1|13|.|.
CSATGGSTDTQYF
TGCAGTGCTACAGGGGGGAGCACAGATACGCAGTATTTT
>TRBJ1-2|TRBV30|11|.|.
CAWRSRGSYTF
TGTGCCTGGAGAAGTCGGGGAAGCTACACCTTC
>TRBJ1-2|TRBV18|14|.|.
CASSPAGGVVGYTF
TGTGCCAGCTCACCAGCGGGCGGGGTGGTTGGCTACACCTTC
>TRBJ2-2|TRBV29-1|16|.|TRBD2
CSVEGTSGTNTGELFF
TGCAGCGTTGAAGGGACTAGCGGGACGAACACCGGGGAGCTGTTTTTT
>TRBJ1-2|TRBV7-9|13|.|.
CASSRPTGYGYTF
TGTGCCAGCAGCCGACCGACAGGCTATGGCTACACCTTC
>TRBJ2-1|TRBV30|12|.|.
CAWSHGGDEQFF
TGTGCCTGGAGTCACGGAGGCGATGAGCAGTTCTTC
>TRBJ2-7|TRBV6-2/TRBV6-3|12|.|TRBD1
CASSYTDRKRYF
TGTGCCAGCAGTTACACGGACAGGAAGAGGTACTTC
>TRBJ2-7|TRBV14|14|.|.
CASSRSSVGSEQYF
TGTGCCAGCAGCCGCTCTAGCGTCGGGAGCGAGCAGTACTTC
>TRBJ1-2|TRBV10-3|12|.|.
CAITGANYGYTF
TGTGCCATCACCGGAGCTAACTATGGCTACACCTTC
>TRBJ2-1|TRBV2|12|.|.
CASGDSYNEQFF
TGTGCCAGCGGAGACTCCTACAATGAGCAGTTCTTC
>TRBJ2-3|TRBV18|15|.|TRBD2
CASSPPGGGPYTQYF
TGTGCCAGCTCACCACCGGGCGGGGGACCGTATACGCAGTATTTT
>TRBJ1-6|TRBV27|16|.|TRBD1
CASSSRPTGFVSPLHF
TGTGCCAGCAGTTCCAGACCGACAGGGTTTGTGTCACCCCTCCACTTT
>TRBJ1-2|TRBV5-1|14|.|.
CASSLVGRDYGYTF
TGCGCCAGCAGCTTGGTGGGCAGGGACTATGGCTACACCTTC
>TRBJ2-7|TRBV27|13|few|.
CASSLHQGYEQYF
TGTGCCAGCAGTTTGCATCAGGGTTACGAGCAGTACTTC
>TRBJ2-5|TRBV3-1|16|.|.
CASSHVRGRGQETQYF
TGTGCCAGCAGCCATGTGCGGGGGCGGGGACAAGAGACCCAGTACTTC
>TRBJ2-3|TRBV25-1|14|.|.
CASRPGQSTDTQYF
TGTGCCAGCCGACCGGGACAAAGCACAGATACGCAGTATTTT
>TRBJ2-2|TRBV24-1|14|.|.
CATSSVRNTGELFF
TGTGCCACCAGTTCCGTTAGGAACACCGGGGAGCTGTTTTTT
>TRBJ1-2|TRBV20-1|15|.|.
CSARENPQVDGRYTF
TGCAGTGCTAGAGAAAATCCGCAGGTGGATGGTCGCTACACCTTC
>TRBJ2-4|TRBV20-1|14|once|TRBD2
CSARATSRGGIQYF
TGCAGTGCTAGAGCGACTAGCAGAGGTGGCATTCAGTACTTC
>TRBJ2-3|TRBV29-1|13|once|TRBD2
CSVAAGETDTQYF
TGCAGCGTTGCAGCGGGAGAGACGGATACGCAGTATTTT
>TRBJ1-3|TRBV12-3/TRBV12-4|15|.|.
CASRDQGSSGNTIYF
TGTGCCAGCAGAGACCAGGGGAGCTCTGGAAACACCATATATTTT